The 10 T cell receptor beta chains listed next were all sequenced from one sample in a study of blood T cell dynamics during melanoma immunotherapy. Sequenced by immunoSEQ multiplex PCR; TCRdb stores in-frame clones only, minus some. The sample holds 11,000 to 15,000 clones, 75% to 90% seen once. Indicated time point: week 3, after first cycle of checkpoint inhibitor. The source material was blood, sampled from a patient treated with checkpoint blockade. The receptors derive from a human donor with melanoma.

V and J are TRBV6-4 and TRBJ2-1; 7 bases line up with TRBD2. The CDR3 consists of 16 residues. J was trimmed by 0 bases and V by 2 bases; bases with no gene match: 4. From germline, CDR1 is MRHNA and CDR2 SNTAGT. The CDR3 region is CASSDLAVSSYNEQFF. Written as DNA, the CDR3 is TGTGCCAGCAGTGACCTAGCGGTGAGCTCCTACAATGAGCAGTTCTTC.

The rearrangement links TRBV13 to TRBJ1-6, with TRBD1 matching 8 bases. Germline loops: CDR1 PRHDT, CDR2 FYEKMQ (reference sequence). Germline trimming cut 5 bases from V and 7 bases from J; bases unmatched to any gene: 7. The CDR3 contains 15 residues. The CDR3 DNA reads as TGTGCCAGCAGCGCCCGGGACAGGCTCAATTCACCCCTCCACTTT. Translated: CASSARDRLNSPLHF.

The chain has TRBV18 and TRBJ2-6; D is uncertain. Per the germline V gene, CDR1 is KGHSH and CDR2 is LQKENI. This CDR3 has 17 amino acids. V lost 3 bases and J lost 0, with 12 bases in between. The CDR3 spells CASSPRAAISGANVLTF. In nucleotides, the CDR3 is TGTGCCAGCTCACCTCGGGCAGCTATCTCTGGGGCCAACGTCCTGACTTTC.

The chain recombines TRBV7-2 with TRBJ1-3, with D maybe TRBD1 (6 bases). Deletions cut 1 base from V and 0 bases from J, with 7 bases between. The CDR3 has 15 residues. Germline V gene sequence: CDR1 SGHTA, CDR2 FQGNSA. CDR3 residues: CASSLGGGSGNTIYF. CDR3 DNA: TGTGCCAGCAGCTTAGGAGGGGGCTCTGGAAACACCATATATTTT. Full variable domain (remainder filled in from reference TRBV7-2 and TRBJ1-3): GAGVSQSPSNKVTEKGKDVELRCDPISGHTALYWYRQSLGQGLEFLIYFQGNSAPDKSGLPSDRFSAERTGGSVSTLTIQRTQQEDSAVYLCASSLGGGSGNTIYFGEGSWLTVV.

Only a few counts were recorded for this clone. The rearrangement links TRBV5-1 to TRBJ1-6, with D hard to call. The germline CDR1 and CDR2 sequences are SGHRS and YFSETQ. The CDR3 has 12 amino acids. V lost 0 bases and J lost 7, with 2 bases in between. In nucleotides, the CDR3 is TGCGCCAGCAGCTTGGGGAATTCACCCCTCCACTTT. It is translated as CASSLGNSPLHF.

A few counts support this clone. The gene calls are TRBV30 and TRBJ1-3; D gene uncertain. The germline CDR1 and CDR2 sequences are GTSNPN and SVGIG (reference sequence). Trimming took off 4 bases at V and 0 bases at J, with 7 bases between the two ends. This CDR3 has 13 residues. The CDR3 bases are TGTGCCTGGAAGCACATCTCTGGAAACACCATATATTTT. Translation gives CAWKHISGNTIYF.

A single count supports this clone. The rearrangement joins TRBV4-1 to TRBJ2-7; 10 positions match TRBD1. The CDR3 totals 17 residues. From germline, CDR1 is MGHRA and CDR2 YSYEKL. Unmatched junction bases numbered 9, after V lost 2 bases and J lost 2 bases. The CDR3 here is CASSQLGAGTGAYEQYF. CDR3 in DNA: TGCGCCAGCAGCCAACTAGGGGCCGGGACAGGGGCCTACGAGCAGTACTTC.

The genes are TRBV19 and TRBJ2-7; 9 nucleotides align to TRBD1. V trimming: 5 bases; J trimming: 2 bases; junction bases outside the gene matches: 10. CDR1 and CDR2 (germline): LNHDA, SQIVND (reference sequence). The length of the CDR3 is 16 residues. CDR3 protein: CASSPLDRGSPYEQYF. CDR3 DNA: TGTGCCAGTAGTCCCTTAGACAGGGGGTCTCCCTACGAGCAGTACTTC.

J is TRBJ1-2 and V is TRBV29-1, with D perhaps TRBD1 (5 bases). With 7 bases removed from V and 2 bases from J, the gap between germline ends came to 11 bases. Germline values: CDR1 SQVTM, CDR2 ANQGSEA. The CDR3 extends over 12 amino acids. CDR3: CSAQTDNYGYTF. The CDR3 DNA follows: TGCAGCGCACAGACAGACAACTATGGCTACACCTTC.

The sample holds one count of this clone. The rearrangement links TRBV29-1 to TRBJ2-7, with 11 bases fitting TRBD2. Losses at the gene ends were 7 bases for V and 2 bases for J; bases not matched to a gene: 4. Germline loops: CDR1 SQVTM, CDR2 ANQGSEA. This CDR3 contains 13 residues. For the CDR3, the DNA is TGCAGCGCGCGACTAGCGGGACCCTACGAGCAGTACTTC. It is translated as CSARLAGPYEQYF.